The 10 T cell receptor beta chains presented below share a single source sample, sequenced in a study of blood T cell repertoires in COVID-19 (dated by TCRdb to 2020 to 2022). Library prep was done by the immunoSEQ multiplex PCR assay. The clones in this table, taken by TCRdb from immuneACCESS, are in-frame only. Not every clone is retained; where verified, under half of the shortfall comes from an unresolved V gene, and the cause of the rest is unknown. This sample is represented by about 160,000 clones; around 85% of them were singletons. The biggest ten clones account for 2.5% to 4% of the sample. Material for sequencing was peripheral blood. These receptors were collected from a man between 65 and 85 years old with acute or convalescent COVID-19.

This chain links TRBV4-2 with TRBJ1-6; 7 nucleotides agree with TRBD1. Unmatched junction bases numbered 4, after V lost 0 bases and J lost 5 bases. This CDR3 has 16 residues. Germline-derived CDR1 and CDR2 are LGHNA and YNFKEQ. The DNA of the CDR3 is TGTGCCAGCAGCCAAGAGAGGGGGCGAAATAATTCACCCCTCCACTTT. Translation gives CASSQERGRNNSPLHF.

The DNA of the CDR3 is TGTGCCAGTAGTTTCCAACTACTAAACACCGGGGAGCTGTTTTTT. It yields the protein CASSFQLLNTGELFF. The chain uses TRBV19 and TRBJ2-2, with D uncertain. The CDR3 is 15 residues long. Germline assignment: CDR1 LNHDA and CDR2 SQIVND (reference sequence). Trimming cost V 5 bases and J 2 bases, with 12 bases left between them.

This clone has only one observation. V and J are TRBV27 and TRBJ2-2; perhaps TRBD1 as D (5 bases). V was cut by 6 bases and J by 3 bases, with 26 bases left in between. Germline V gene data show CDR1 as MNHEY and CDR2 as SMNVEV (reference sequence). This CDR3 is built from 19 residues. The DNA for the CDR3 is TGTGCCAGCAGGTCTCAGCACAAACACAAGGTAGGGGACACCGGGGAGCTGTTTTTT. As protein: CASRSQHKHKVGDTGELFF.

This chain uses TRBV5-1 with TRBJ2-7; the D is unclear. Deletions cut 0 bases from V and 0 bases from J, with 7 bases between. CDR3 size: 14 residues. The germline V gene has CDR1 SGHRS and CDR2 YFSETQ. The CDR3 DNA sequence: TGCGCCAGCAGCTTGGCTGGCAGCTCCTACGAGCAGTACTTC. It is translated as CASSLAGSSYEQYF.

J is TRBJ2-7 and V is TRBV7-2, with 10 nucleotides matching TRBD2. CDR1 and CDR2 (germline): SGHTA, FQGNSA. This CDR3 has 16 residues. V shed 0 bases and J 4 bases; nucleotides not matched to a gene: 6. This CDR3 is CASSLAPSGSIYEQYF. CDR3 bases: TGTGCCAGCAGCTTAGCCCCTAGCGGGAGTATATACGAGCAGTACTTC. The whole variable domain, filled in from reference TRBV7-2 and TRBJ2-7, reads GAGVSQSPSNKVTEKGKDVELRCDPISGHTALYWYRQSLGQGLEFLIYFQGNSAPDKSGLPSDRFSAERTGGSVSTLTIQRTQQEDSAVYLCASSLAPSGSIYEQYFGPGTRLTVT.

V usage is TRBV7-3 and J usage is TRBJ2-7; TRBD2 agrees at 10 bases. Losses at the gene ends were 0 bases for V and 2 bases for J; bases not matched to a gene: 4. The CDR3 totals 16 residues. Germline-derived CDR1 and CDR2 are SGHTA and FQGTGA. The DNA for the CDR3 is TGTGCCAGCAGCTTAACGGGAGCGGGAGGGCCCTACGAGCAGTACTTC. Amino acids: CASSLTGAGGPYEQYF.

This clone was observed once. This chain joins TRBV19 and TRBJ2-1; D is perhaps TRBD2 (7 bases). The length of the CDR3 is 17 residues. Germline values: CDR1 LNHDA, CDR2 SQIVND (reference sequence). Trimming removed 3 bases at V and 4 bases at J, with 19 bases between. DNA for the CDR3: TGTGCCAGTAGTATTCGTCTGCAGCGGGACATATACAATGAGCAGTTCTTC. This gives the protein CASSIRLQRDIYNEQFF.

This rearrangement joins TRBV19 to TRBJ2-3; TRBD1 matches 8 bases. Germline V gene data show CDR1 as LNHDA and CDR2 as SQIVND (reference sequence). CDR3 size: 17 residues. J gave up 4 bases and V 5 bases, and 14 bases lay outside the gene matches. CDR3 DNA sequence: TGTGCCAGTAGTTCTCTCTCCGGACAGGGACCTTCAGATACGCAGTATTTT. Protein product: CASSSLSGQGPSDTQYF.

This clone was counted once. In nucleotides, the CDR3 is TGTGCCTGTGACCGGGATCCTTCCGAGCAGTACTTC. It encodes CACDRDPSEQYF. This chain uses TRBV30 with TRBJ2-7; D is perhaps TRBD2 (5 bases). The V gene's germline CDR1 is GTSNPN and CDR2 SVGIG (reference sequence). The CDR3 contains 12 residues. Trimming cost V 6 bases and J 6 bases, with 15 bases left between them.

The chain links TRBV11-1 to TRBJ2-5; 7 bases map to TRBD1. Germline V lookup: CDR1 SGHAT, CDR2 FQDESV (reference sequence). Trimming took 5 bases from V and 5 from J; bases not matched to a gene: 5. CDR3 size: 13 residues. CDR3 residues: CASSTTGRETQYF. The CDR3, as DNA: TGTGCCAGCAGCACGACAGGGCGGGAGACCCAGTACTTC.